The entry below gives a single T cell receptor (beta chain) sequence along with its context. The record originates from a study of blood T cell repertoires in COVID-19. Study summary: Collection of acute and convalescent COVID-19 samples took place in the United States, Italy and Spain. T cells, B-cell-depleted T cells, or PBMCs provided the cDNA or gDNA that served as material.

Original processing methods: It was from reference gene primer amplification that nucleated cell counts were estimated. Data came from immunoSEQ multiplex PCR; TCRdb stores just in-frame clones and leaves some out. V and J calls and clone size come straight from that table; D and trimming were deduced from the DNA. The sample includes approximately 110,000 clones, less than 85% of them seen just once. V dropped 3 bases and J dropped 9 bases, with 18 bases sitting between them. Germline loops: CDR1 MDHEN, CDR2 SYDVKM. The CDR3 is made up of 16 amino acids. The sample comprised peripheral blood. The chain has TRBV28 and TRBJ1-6, with a possible D match to TRBD1 (5 bases). The TCR comes from a human donor with acute or convalescent COVID-19. The donor label of this sample is uncertain. The CDR3: CASSFGQGRIVSPLHF. DNA for the CDR3: TGTGCCAGCAGTTTTGGGCAGGGCAGAATCGTTTCACCCCTCCACTTT.